This T cell receptor (beta chain) is from a study of T-cell memory formation after mild COVID-19. Whole-study context: The two donors had largely donor-specific TCR clusters.

TCRdb processed the 5' RACE reads anew with MiXCR; each CDR3 protein has one entry. This sample yields about 430,000 distinct CDR3 sequences, of which less than 25% are seen a single time; about 10% belongs to the top ten. Findings of the study overall: The study found contracting CD4+ clones mainly in CM and EM and contracting CD8+ clones in EMRA. Contracting clones, day 15 to 85, had balanced CD4/CD8, and later expanders favored CD4+. A second wave of clones peaked on day 37, and their SARS-CoV-2 specificity went unconfirmed.

The germline V gene encodes CDR1 SQVTM and CDR2 ANQGSEA. Deletions cut 5 bases from V and 4 bases from J, with 18 bases between. CDR3 length: 14 amino acids. There are a few counts of this clonotype. As yet, its antigen is unknown. Sequences were obtained from PBMCs or a T cell subset sorted from them (not recorded which). The chain is built from TRBV29-1 and TRBJ2-7, with D tentatively TRBD2 (6 bases). The receptor was derived from an adult woman who had mild COVID-19 (a few samples of this study predate the infection). Cell type and time point are not known. CDR3 protein: CSVKQKGTQYEQYF. Written as DNA, the CDR3 is TGCAGCGTTAAGCAGAAGGGGACTCAATACGAGCAGTACTTC.